The T cell receptor (beta chain) under discussion was sequenced for a study of blood T cell repertoires in COVID-19 (TCRdb year 2020). At the level of the whole study: Samples from collaborators originated in the United States, Italy and Spain and spanned both the acute and convalescent phases of COVID-19. The dataset comprised deeply sampled blood TCRbeta repertoires from subjects exposed to, actively infected with, or recovered from COVID-19. Where available, HLA class I and class II types were taken from metadata supplied by the sample provider and were not determined by assay-based typing. The repertoires were released in a freely available public database intended as a resource for research on the immune response to SARS-CoV-2. The prospective study material was composed of cDNA or gDNA derived from T cells, B-cell-depleted T cells, or PBMCs. The sample metadata nearly always contained a de-identified subject ID, COVID-19 status, age in years and sex. The samples were drawn from the first 160 participants of the ongoing ImmuneRACE study and from over 950 subjects provided by 6 global collaborators. Overall results and qualifications from the work: How much clinical and demographic metadata was included differed by source and by participant, and the metadata was provided uncurated.

The CDR3 sequence holds 11 residues, the cysteine and phenylalanine included. The sequence is cut down to CDR3 DNA, 33 bases in frame from base 1. The trim is 10 bases for V and 4 bases for J, with a gap of 10 bases between the germline ends. CDR1 LGHDT and CDR2 YNNKEL are derived from the germline V gene (reference sequence). This clone was counted a few times. The antigen it binds to is not known. No clone much larger than this one lies a single base away; base qualities are absent. The immunoSEQ Assay, a bias-controlled multiplex PCR, was used to amplify TCRbeta CDR3 regions from genomic DNA. The original methods were these. The number of nucleated cells in each sample was estimated from the amplification of reference gene primers within the assay. To quantify the absolute abundance of each unique TCRbeta CDR3 rearrangement, sequence reads were collapsed and filtered. Productive Simpson clonality was computed per sample as the square root of Simpson's diversity index over productive rearrangements. TCRdb obtained this table from immuneACCESS and retained in-frame rearrangements with V and J assigned. These tables miss some clones; where compared with another copy, unresolved V genes account for less than half of the shortfall, and the remainder is unexplained. The D gene and trimming were derived from the DNA, and the V and J assignments and clone size from that table. Across this sample there are over 150,000 clones, with 80% to 90% seen only once. More than 7.5% of the sample comes from the top ten.

Each collaborating institution followed its own protocols to collect whole blood in K2EDTA tubes. For TCRbeta analysis, collaborator samples were shipped as frozen whole blood, as isolated PBMCs, or as DNA extracted from either sample type. The rearrangement joined TRBV3-1 (or the pseudogene TRBV3-2) to TRBJ1-2, with no confidently assigned D gene. The sequencing input was peripheral blood. This receptor was obtained from a man aged 50 to 60 with active or convalescent COVID-19. The CDR3 reads CATRGIYGYTF. The nucleotide sequence reads as follows: TGTGCCACCCGAGGGATCTATGGCTACACCTTC.